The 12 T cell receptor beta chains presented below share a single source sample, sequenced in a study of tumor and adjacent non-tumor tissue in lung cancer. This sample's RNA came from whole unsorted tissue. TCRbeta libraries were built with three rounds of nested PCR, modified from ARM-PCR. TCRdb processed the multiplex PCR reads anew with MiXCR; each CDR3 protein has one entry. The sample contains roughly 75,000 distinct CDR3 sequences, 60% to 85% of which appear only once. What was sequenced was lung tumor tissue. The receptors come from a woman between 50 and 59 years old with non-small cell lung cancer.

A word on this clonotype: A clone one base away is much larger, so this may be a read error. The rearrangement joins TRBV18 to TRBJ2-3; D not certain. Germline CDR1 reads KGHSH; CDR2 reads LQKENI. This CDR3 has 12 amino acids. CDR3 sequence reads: CANSPIGDTQYF. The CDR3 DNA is TGTGCCAACTCACCAATCGGAGATACGCAGTATTTT.

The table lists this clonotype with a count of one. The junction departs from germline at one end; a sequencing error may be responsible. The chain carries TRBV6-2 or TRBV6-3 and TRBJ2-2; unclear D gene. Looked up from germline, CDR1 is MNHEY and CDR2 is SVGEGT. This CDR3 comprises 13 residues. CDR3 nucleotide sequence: TGTACCAGCAAAACAACGAACACCGGGGAGCTGTTTTTT. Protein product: CTSKTTNTGELFF.

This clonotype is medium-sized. The CDR3 is CASSGWDLGETQYF. The CDR3 nucleotides read TGTGCCAGCAGTGGATGGGACTTGGGAGAGACCCAGTACTTC. The rearrangement joins TRBV6-5 to TRBJ2-5; possible D gene TRBD2, 6 bases. This CDR3 is built from 14 residues. Trimming took 5 bases from V and 4 from J, leaving 14 bases between them. Germline loops: CDR1 MNHEY, CDR2 SVGAGI.

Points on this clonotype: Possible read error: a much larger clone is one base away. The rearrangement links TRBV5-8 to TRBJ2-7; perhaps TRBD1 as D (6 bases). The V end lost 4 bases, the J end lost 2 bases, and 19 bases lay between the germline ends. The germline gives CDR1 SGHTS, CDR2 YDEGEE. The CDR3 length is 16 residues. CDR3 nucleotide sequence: TGTGCCAGCAGCCCTTCTTCCGGGACAACCACCTACGAGCAGTACTTC. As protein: CASSPSSGTTTYEQYF.

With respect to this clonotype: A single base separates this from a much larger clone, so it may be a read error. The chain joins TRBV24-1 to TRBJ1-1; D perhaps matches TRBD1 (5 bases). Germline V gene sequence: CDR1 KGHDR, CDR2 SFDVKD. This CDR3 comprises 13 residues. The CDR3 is CATSAPLGAEDFF. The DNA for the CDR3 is TGTGCCACCAGTGCCCCACTCGGGGCTGAAGATTTCTTT.

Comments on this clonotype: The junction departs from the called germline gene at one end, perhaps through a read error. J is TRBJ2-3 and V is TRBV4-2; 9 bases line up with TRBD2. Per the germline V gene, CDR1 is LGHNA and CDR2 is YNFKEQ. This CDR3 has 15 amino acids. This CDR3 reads CVNSEEFAGGYTQYF. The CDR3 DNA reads TGTGTCAACAGCGAAGAATTCGCGGGAGGGTATACGCAGTACTTT.

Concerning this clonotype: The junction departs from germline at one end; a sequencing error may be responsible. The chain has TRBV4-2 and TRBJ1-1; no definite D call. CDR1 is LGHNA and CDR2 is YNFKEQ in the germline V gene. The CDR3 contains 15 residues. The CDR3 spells CTSSQEEGIGTEALF. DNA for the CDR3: TGTACCAGCAGCCAAGAAGAAGGGATTGGCACTGAAGCTCTCTTT.

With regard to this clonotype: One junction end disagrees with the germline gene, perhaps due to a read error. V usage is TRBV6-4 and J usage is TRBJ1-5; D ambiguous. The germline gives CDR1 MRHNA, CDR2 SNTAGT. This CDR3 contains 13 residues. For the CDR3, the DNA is TGTGCTAGCAGTGAGGGTAACAATCAGCCCCAGCATTTT. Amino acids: CASSEGNNQPQHF.

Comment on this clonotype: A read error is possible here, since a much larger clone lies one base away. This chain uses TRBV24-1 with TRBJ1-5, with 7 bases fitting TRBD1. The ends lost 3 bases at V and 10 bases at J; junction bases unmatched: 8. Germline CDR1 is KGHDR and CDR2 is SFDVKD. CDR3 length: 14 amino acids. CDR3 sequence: CATSDPGQALPQHF. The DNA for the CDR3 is TGTGCCACCAGTGATCCCGGACAGGCATTACCCCAGCATTTT.

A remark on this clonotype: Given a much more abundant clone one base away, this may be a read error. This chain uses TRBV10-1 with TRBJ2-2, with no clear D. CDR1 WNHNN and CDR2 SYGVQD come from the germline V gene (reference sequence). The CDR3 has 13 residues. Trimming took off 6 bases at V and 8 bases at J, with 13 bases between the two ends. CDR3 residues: CASSTETFGELFF. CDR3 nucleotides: TGCGCCAGCAGCACAGAGACCTTTGGGGAGCTGTTTTTT.

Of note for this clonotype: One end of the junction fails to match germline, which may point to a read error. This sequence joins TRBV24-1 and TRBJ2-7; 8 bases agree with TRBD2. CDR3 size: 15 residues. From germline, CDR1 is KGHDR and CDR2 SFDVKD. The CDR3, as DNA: TGTGTCACCAGTGATAAGGAGCGGGAGATTGGCGAGCAGTGCTTC. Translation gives CVTSDKEREIGEQCF.

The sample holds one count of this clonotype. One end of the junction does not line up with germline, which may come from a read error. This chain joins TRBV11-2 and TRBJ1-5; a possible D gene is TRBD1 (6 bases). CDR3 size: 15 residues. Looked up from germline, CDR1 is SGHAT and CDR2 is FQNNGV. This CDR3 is CVSSAKGVSNLPQHF. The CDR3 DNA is TGTGTCAGCAGCGCGAAGGGGGTTAGCAATCTGCCCCAGCATTTT.